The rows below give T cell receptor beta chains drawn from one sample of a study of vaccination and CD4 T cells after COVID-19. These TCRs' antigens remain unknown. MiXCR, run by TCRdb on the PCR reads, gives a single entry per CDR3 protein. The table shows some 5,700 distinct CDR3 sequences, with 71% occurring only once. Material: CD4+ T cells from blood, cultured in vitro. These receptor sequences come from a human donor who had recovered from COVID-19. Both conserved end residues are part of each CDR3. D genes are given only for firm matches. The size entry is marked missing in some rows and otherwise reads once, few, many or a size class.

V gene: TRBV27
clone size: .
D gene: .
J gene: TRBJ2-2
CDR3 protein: CASSLGSRVRTGELFF
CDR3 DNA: TGTGCCAGCAGTTTAGGTTCCAGGGTCAGAACCGGGGAGCTGTTTTTT

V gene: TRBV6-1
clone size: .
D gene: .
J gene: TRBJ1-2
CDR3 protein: CASSAAGGGYTF
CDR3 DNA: TGTGCCAGCAGTGCAGCCGGAGGTGGCTACACCTTC

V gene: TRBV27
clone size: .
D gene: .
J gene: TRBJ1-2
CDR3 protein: CASSPYPTGSYGYTF
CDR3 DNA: TGTGCCAGCAGTCCGTACCCCACAGGGTCATATGGCTACACCTTC

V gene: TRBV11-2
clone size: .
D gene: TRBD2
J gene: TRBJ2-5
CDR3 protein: CASSLGRLAGAKWETQYF
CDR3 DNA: TGTGCCAGCAGCTTAGGGAGACTAGCGGGAGCCAAGTGGGAGACCCAGTACTTC

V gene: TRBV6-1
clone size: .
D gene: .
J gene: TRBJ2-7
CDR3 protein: CASTQGYEQYF
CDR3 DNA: TGTGCCAGCACCCAGGGGTACGAGCAGTACTTC

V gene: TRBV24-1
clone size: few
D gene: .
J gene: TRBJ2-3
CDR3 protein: CATSDLVHTDTQYF
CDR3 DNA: TGTGCCACCAGTGATTTAGTCCACACAGATACGCAGTATTTT

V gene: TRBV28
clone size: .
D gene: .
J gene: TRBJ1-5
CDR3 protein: CASSPPGARNQPQHF
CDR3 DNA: TGTGCCAGCAGTCCCCCGGGAGCGCGCAATCAGCCCCAGCATTTT

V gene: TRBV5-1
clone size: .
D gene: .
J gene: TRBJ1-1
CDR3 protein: CASSLEGNTEAFF
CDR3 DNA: TGCGCCAGCAGCTTGGAAGGGAACACTGAAGCTTTCTTT

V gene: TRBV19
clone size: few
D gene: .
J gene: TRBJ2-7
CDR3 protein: CASSMAARSSEQYF
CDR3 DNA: TGTGCCAGTAGTATGGCCGCGAGGTCCTCCGAGCAGTACTTC

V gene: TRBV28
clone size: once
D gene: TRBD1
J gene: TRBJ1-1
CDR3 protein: CASSSLDRGNTEAFF
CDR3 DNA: TGTGCCAGCAGTTCCTTGGACAGGGGGAACACTGAAGCTTTCTTT

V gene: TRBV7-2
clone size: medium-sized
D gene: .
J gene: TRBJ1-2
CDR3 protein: CASSLRGDYGYTF
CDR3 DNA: TGTGCCAGCAGCTTACGAGGCGACTATGGCTACACCTTC